These 29 T cell receptor beta chains were sequenced from one sample in a study of blood T cell repertoires in COVID-19. This table comes from immunoSEQ multiplex PCR, and its TCRdb copy is limited to in-frame clones, with some not included. In the table there are approximately 160,000 clones, over 80% of which are singletons. The sequenced sample was peripheral blood. The receptors were sampled from an older man who had recovered from COVID-19.

This chain joins TRBV7-8 and TRBJ2-5; 12 bases fit TRBD1. This CDR3 has 15 amino acids. In germline, CDR1 is SGHVS, CDR2 FQNEAQ. V was clipped by 6 bases and J by 5 bases; unmatched bases: 7. CDR3 sequence: CASRRDRGPPETQYF. In DNA form, the CDR3 reads TGTGCCAGCAGACGGGACAGGGGGCCTCCGGAGACCCAGTACTTC.

This clone has a single count. V gene TRBV6-2 or TRBV6-3 combines with J gene TRBJ2-1; 7 nucleotides match TRBD1. This CDR3 is 15 amino acids long. The J segment lost 7 bases and the V segment lost 0 bases, leaving 6 bases of the junction unmatched. Germline V gives CDR1 MNHEY, CDR2 SVGEGT. The CDR3 region has the DNA TGTGCCAGCAGTTACTCTGAGGGGGCTTTGAATGAGCAGTTCTTC. Protein sequence: CASSYSEGALNEQFF.

V is TRBV20-1 and J is TRBJ2-5, with 7 bases that match TRBD2. Germline V CDR1 and CDR2: DFQATT, SNEGSKA (reference sequence). The CDR3 has 15 residues. V trimming: 3 bases; J trimming: 2 bases; junction bases outside the gene matches: 9. CDR3 coding DNA: TGCAGTGCTAGTGGGTCAGCGGGAAAGCAAGAGACCCAGTACTTC. It is translated as CSASGSAGKQETQYF.

This clone was seen only once. The chain is built from TRBV3-1 (or the pseudogene TRBV3-2) and TRBJ1-4; 10 nucleotides align to TRBD1. CDR1 is LGHDT and CDR2 is YNNKEL in the germline V gene (reference sequence). The CDR3 covers 17 residues. Germline trimming cut 4 bases from V and 7 bases from J; bases unmatched to any gene: 12. The CDR3 region is CASSPGTGVGMVEKLFF. In nucleotides, the CDR3 is TGTGCCAGCAGCCCCGGGACAGGGGTAGGAATGGTTGAAAAACTGTTTTTT.

Details on this clone: The same CDR3 arises from other DNA sequences in this sample as well. This chain uses TRBV6-2 or TRBV6-3 with TRBJ2-2; TRBD2 is a possible D gene (6 bases). The V end was cut by 0 bases, the J end by 2 bases, with 7 bases between. Germline CDR1 is MNHEY and CDR2 is SVGEGT. The CDR3 has 15 residues. The CDR3 region is CASSYSGLNTGELFF. The CDR3 DNA reads TGTGCCAGCAGTTACTCGGGACTTAACACCGGGGAGCTGTTTTTT.

This clone was seen only a few times. This chain uses TRBV5-5 with TRBJ2-2; 8 bases match TRBD1. Germline CDR1 and CDR2: SGHKS and YYEKEE (reference sequence). V trimming: 4 bases; J trimming: 4 bases; junction bases outside the gene matches: 12. The CDR3 runs to 17 residues. The CDR3 loop reads CASSPLTGTGGTGELFF. The CDR3 nucleotides read TGTGCCAGCAGCCCACTGACCGGGACAGGTGGCACCGGGGAGCTGTTTTTT.

The J gene is TRBJ2-2, the V gene TRBV10-3; 10 bases are shared with TRBD1. CDR1 is ENHRY and CDR2 is SYGVKD in the germline V gene. This CDR3 spans 16 amino acids. The V and J ends lost 5 bases and 4 bases, in that order; junction bases with no gene match: 7. CDR3: CAISLGWTGGTGELFF. The CDR3, as DNA: TGTGCCATCAGTTTGGGCTGGACAGGGGGCACCGGGGAGCTGTTTTTT.

The gene calls are TRBV5-1 and TRBJ2-3, with TRBD1 matching 7 bases. V shed 2 bases, J shed 2 bases, and the junction held 11 bases outside the gene matches. This CDR3 comprises 17 residues. CDR1 is SGHRS, CDR2 YFSETQ, per germline. The chain's CDR3 is CASSFGSRGRLTDTQYF. CDR3 nucleotides: TGCGCCAGCAGCTTTGGGTCGAGGGGGCGCCTCACAGATACGCAGTATTTT.

V is TRBV14 and J is TRBJ1-1, with D uncertain. Trimming cost V 3 bases and J 5 bases, with 10 bases left between them. CDR1 SGHDN and CDR2 FVKESK come from the germline V gene. The CDR3 extends over 13 amino acids. The CDR3 spells CASSQAGVTEAFF. The CDR3 nucleotides are TGTGCCAGCAGCCAGGCCGGGGTTACTGAAGCTTTCTTT.

In its sample, this clone was seen many times. This rearrangement joins TRBV7-9 to TRBJ1-6, with D unclear. The CDR3 is 16 residues long. Between the trimmed V and J ends, which lost 1 base and 10 bases, there was a span of 17 bases. Germline V gene sequence: CDR1 SEHNR, CDR2 FQNEAQ (reference sequence). CDR3 sequence reads: CASSLVGPRAWSPLHF. The CDR3 DNA reads TGTGCCAGCAGCTTAGTCGGACCGAGGGCTTGGTCACCCCTCCACTTT.

This clone was found a few times. This chain connects TRBV4-2 to TRBJ2-5; no definite D call. V dropped 0 bases and J dropped 4 bases, with 18 bases sitting between them. Germline-derived CDR1 and CDR2 are LGHNA and YNFKEQ. The CDR3 is made up of 17 amino acids. Here the CDR3 DNA reads TGTGCCAGCAGCCAAGACAGAATGGCGACTGGTCGAGAGACCCAGTACTTC. Translation gives CASSQDRMATGRETQYF.

The chain joins TRBV4-1 to TRBJ2-7; 11 bases line up with TRBD2. With 3 bases clipped from V and 3 bases from J, the junction kept 10 bases outside the gene matches. The CDR3 spans 17 residues. CDR1 and CDR2 (germline): MGHRA, YSYEKL. The CDR3 loop is CASSHITSGSLDYEQYF. CDR3 nucleotide sequence: TGCGCCAGCAGCCACATAACTAGCGGGAGTTTGGACTACGAGCAGTACTTC.

Only a few counts were recorded for this clone. The chain joins TRBV12-3 or TRBV12-4 to TRBJ2-1; D gene ambiguous. The CDR3 is made up of 11 amino acids. V was pared by 6 bases and J by 4 bases, with 4 bases between. CDR3: CASSGYNEQFF. CDR3 coding DNA: TGTGCCAGCAGCGGGTACAATGAGCAGTTCTTC.

This clone was detected only once. The chain combines TRBV6-2 or TRBV6-3 with TRBJ1-1, with D perhaps TRBD1 (5 bases). CDR1 and CDR2 (germline): MNHEY, SVGEGT. The CDR3 runs to 13 residues. The V end lost 4 bases, the J end lost 2 bases, and 8 bases lay between the germline ends. CDR3 coding DNA: TGTGCCAGCAGTTGGCAGGGAAACACTGAAGCTTTCTTT. Its translation: CASSWQGNTEAFF.

This clone turned up a few times. V usage is TRBV2 and J usage is TRBJ1-3, with D unclear. The germline V and J ends were trimmed by 8 bases and 0 bases, with 17 bases remaining between them. The germline V gene encodes CDR1 SNHLY and CDR2 FYNNEI. CDR3 length equals 16 residues. CDR3 in DNA: TGTGCCAGCGCCAAGCGGAGTCACATCTCTGGAAACACCATATATTTT. Translating gives CASAKRSHISGNTIYF.

A few counts support this clone. J is TRBJ2-1 and V is TRBV6-1; D is possibly TRBD2 (6 bases). Trimming took off 1 base at V and 9 bases at J, with 16 bases between the two ends. The germline CDR1 and CDR2 sequences are MNHNS and SASEGT. The CDR3 has 15 amino acids. In DNA, the CDR3 is TGTGCCAGCAGTGAAGTGGTTTTCGGGGGTTCTGAGCAGTTCTTC. Translating it yields CASSEVVFGGSEQFF.

The chain has TRBV5-1 and TRBJ1-4; D gene uncertain. Per germline, CDR1 SGHRS and CDR2 YFSETQ. V shed 3 bases and J shed 0 bases, with 6 bases lying between them. This CDR3 has 14 residues. As DNA, the CDR3 is TGCGCCAGCAGCTCTACAGCAACTAATGAAAAACTGTTTTTT. This codes for CASSSTATNEKLFF.

V and J are TRBV11-2 and TRBJ2-3, with 7 bases matching TRBD2. V trimming: 3 bases; J trimming: 6 bases; junction bases outside the gene matches: 9. The CDR3 runs 15 residues. Germline V gives CDR1 SGHAT, CDR2 FQNNGV. CDR3 region: CASSFSRGRADTQYF. DNA of the CDR3: TGTGCCAGCAGCTTCTCTAGAGGGAGGGCTGATACGCAGTATTTT. The full variable domain, completed using reference TRBV11-2 and TRBJ2-3, is EAGVAQSPRYKIIEKRQSVAFWCNPISGHATLYWYQQILGQGPKLLIQFQNNGVVDDSQLPKDRFSAERLKGVDSTLKIQPAKLEDSAVYLCASSFSRGRADTQYFGPGTRLTVL.

The V gene is TRBV5-4, the J gene TRBJ2-5; 10 nucleotides agree with TRBD1. Losses at the gene ends were 3 bases for V and 5 bases for J; bases not matched to a gene: 4. Germline values: CDR1 SGHNT, CDR2 YYREEE (reference sequence). The CDR3 is 14 amino acids. The CDR3 sequence is CASSSTGGGETQYF. The CDR3 coding sequence is TGTGCCAGCAGCTCGACAGGGGGCGGGGAGACCCAGTACTTC.

The chain carries TRBV2 and TRBJ1-1; 10 nucleotides agree with TRBD1. Looked up from germline, CDR1 is SNHLY and CDR2 is FYNNEI. V lost 6 bases and J lost 2; bases outside the gene matches: 0. This CDR3 is 13 amino acids long. In nucleotides, the CDR3 is TGTGCCAGCAGGACAGGGGGCAACACTGAAGCTTTCTTT. Translation: CASRTGGNTEAFF.

The chain is built from TRBV5-4 and TRBJ1-2, with D possibly being TRBD1 (5 bases). Germline loops: CDR1 SGHNT, CDR2 YYREEE (reference sequence). The CDR3 runs to 13 residues. Trimming removed 3 bases at V and 1 base at J, with 7 bases between. CDR3 protein: CASSYDSNYGYTF. Here the CDR3 DNA reads TGTGCCAGCAGCTACGACAGTAACTATGGCTACACCTTC.

The CDR3: CASSPNTGGNTGELFF. In nucleotides, the CDR3 is TGTGCCAGCAGCCCAAACACAGGGGGCAACACCGGGGAGCTGTTTTTT. The rearrangement links TRBV9 to TRBJ2-2; 9 nucleotides match TRBD1. This CDR3 has 16 amino acids. Germline V gives CDR1 SGDLS, CDR2 YYNGEE. With V trimmed by 4 bases and J by 2 bases, 6 bases remained unmatched.

The CDR3 protein is CASSQGVAGVTDTQYF. The CDR3 DNA reads as TGTGCCAGCAGCCAAGGGGTGGCGGGAGTCACAGATACGCAGTATTTT. This sequence joins TRBV3-1 (or the pseudogene TRBV3-2) and TRBJ2-3; 7 nucleotides match TRBD2. The CDR3 is 16 residues long. J gave up 2 bases and V 1 base, and 6 bases lay outside the gene matches. Germline V CDR1 and CDR2: LGHDT, YNNKEL (reference sequence).

The chain links TRBV3-1 (or the pseudogene TRBV3-2) to TRBJ2-2; 7 bases are a match to TRBD1. V gave up 7 bases and J gave up 7 bases; unmatched junction bases: 9. The CDR3 is made up of 14 amino acids. Per the germline V gene, CDR1 is LGHDT and CDR2 is YNNKEL (reference sequence). In DNA form, the CDR3 reads TGTGCCAGCAAGACAGGGTATGAACTCGGGGAGCTGTTTTTT. Its translation: CASKTGYELGELFF.

V is TRBV27 and J is TRBJ2-2; 7 bases fit TRBD2. Trimming at V came to 8 bases and at J to 1 base, leaving 7 bases not matched to a gene. Per germline, CDR1 MNHEY and CDR2 SMNVEV (reference sequence). This CDR3 is built from 15 residues. CDR3 bases: TGTGCCAGCGGGGCAGGGACTATGAACACCGGGGAGCTGTTTTTT. Residues: CASGAGTMNTGELFF.

Only one count was recorded for this clone. The chain combines TRBV5-4 with TRBJ2-3; the match to TRBD1 covers 8 bases. The ends lost 2 bases at V and 5 bases at J; junction bases unmatched: 4. CDR3 length equals 14 residues. Germline V lookup: CDR1 SGHNT, CDR2 YYREEE (reference sequence). The CDR3 bases are TGTGCCAGCAGCTTTGGACAGGGTTTAGATACGCAGTATTTT. Amino acids: CASSFGQGLDTQYF.

The rearrangement uses TRBV6-5 and TRBJ1-2; TRBD1 matches at 7 bases. Germline V CDR1 and CDR2: MNHEY, SVGAGI. The CDR3 totals 14 residues. With V trimmed by 6 bases and J by 4 bases, 8 bases remained unmatched. The CDR3, as DNA: TGTGCCAGCAGGGGCACAGGGGCGGGCTATGGCTACACCTTC. It yields the protein CASRGTGAGYGYTF.

J is TRBJ1-1 and V is TRBV5-4, with D hard to call. The CDR3 is 15 amino acids. Trimming stripped 0 bases from V and 1 base from J, with 10 bases between. Germline assignment: CDR1 SGHNT and CDR2 YYREEE (reference sequence). CDR3 region: CASSLAGGGNTEAFF. The CDR3 DNA is TGTGCCAGCAGCTTGGCGGGAGGAGGGAACACTGAAGCTTTCTTT.

CDR3 in amino acids: CASSLDTANRGGYTF. In DNA, the CDR3 is TGTGCCAGCAGCTTAGATACAGCCAACCGGGGTGGCTACACCTTC. This sequence joins TRBV11-2 and TRBJ1-2; D is undetermined. V gave up 0 bases and J gave up 7 bases, with 15 bases separating them. The CDR3 length is 15 residues. Germline V gives CDR1 SGHAT, CDR2 FQNNGV.